The clone carrying this T cell receptor beta chain has more than one count but fewer than ten. Via MiXCR, TCRdb re-called the reads, giving one row per CDR3 protein. The repertoire holds over 200,000 distinct CDR3 sequences, with about an eighth as singletons. This entry is derived from a study of T cell repertoires in cytomegalovirus infection. The receptor's source is a human donor in good health (CMV status not recorded). Some clones in this sample may be carry-over from other donors' samples. Sequenced: PBMCs.

The CDR3 is CASSIRQGGTLDNEQFF. The DNA of the CDR3 is TGTGCCAGTAGTATCCGACAGGGAGGAACTTTGGACAATGAGCAGTTCTTC. V gene TRBV19 combines with J gene TRBJ2-1; perhaps TRBD1 as D (7 bases). V was trimmed by 3 bases and J by 5 bases, leaving 20 bases between them. This CDR3 has 17 amino acids. Germline CDR1 is LNHDA and CDR2 is SQIVND (reference sequence).